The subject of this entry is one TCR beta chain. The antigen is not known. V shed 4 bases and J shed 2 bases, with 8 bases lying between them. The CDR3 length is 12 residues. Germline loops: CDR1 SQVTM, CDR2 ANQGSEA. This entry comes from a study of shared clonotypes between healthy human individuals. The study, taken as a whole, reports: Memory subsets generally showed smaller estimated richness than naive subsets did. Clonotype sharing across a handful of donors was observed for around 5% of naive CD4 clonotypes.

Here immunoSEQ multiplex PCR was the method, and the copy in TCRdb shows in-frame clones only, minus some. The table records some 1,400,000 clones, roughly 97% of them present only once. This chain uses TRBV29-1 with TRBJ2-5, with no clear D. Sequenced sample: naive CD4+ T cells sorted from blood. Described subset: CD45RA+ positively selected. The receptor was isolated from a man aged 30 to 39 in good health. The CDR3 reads CSVVGLQETQYF. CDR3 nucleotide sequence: TGCAGCGTTGTCGGCTTACAAGAGACCCAGTACTTC.